Only a few counts were recorded for the clone carrying this TCR beta chain. This sample was included in a study of T-cell reconstitution after alpha-beta-depleted transplantation in children. Preparation of the TCRbeta library was carried out with unique molecular identifiers. Using its own MiXCR run on the PCR reads, TCRdb lists one record per CDR3 protein. This table holds 450,000 to 550,000 distinct CDR3 sequences, over 9.5% found once. With 3 bases removed from V and 7 bases from J, the gap between germline ends came to 9 bases. There are 11 residues in the CDR3. Per the germline V gene, CDR1 is DFQATT and CDR2 is SNEGSKA (reference sequence).

Sequenced here: PBMCs, mostly from graft donor cells, sampled 180 days after TCRalphabeta/CD19-depleted stem cell transplant. The sequence was collected from a female patient under 10 years old who had a stem cell transplant for aplastic anemia, so the T cells may come from the graft donor. The chain joins TRBV20-1 to TRBJ1-2; D gene ambiguous. CDR3: CSASRRLGYTF. Written as DNA, the CDR3 is TGCAGTGCTAGTAGGCGGCTTGGCTACACCTTC.